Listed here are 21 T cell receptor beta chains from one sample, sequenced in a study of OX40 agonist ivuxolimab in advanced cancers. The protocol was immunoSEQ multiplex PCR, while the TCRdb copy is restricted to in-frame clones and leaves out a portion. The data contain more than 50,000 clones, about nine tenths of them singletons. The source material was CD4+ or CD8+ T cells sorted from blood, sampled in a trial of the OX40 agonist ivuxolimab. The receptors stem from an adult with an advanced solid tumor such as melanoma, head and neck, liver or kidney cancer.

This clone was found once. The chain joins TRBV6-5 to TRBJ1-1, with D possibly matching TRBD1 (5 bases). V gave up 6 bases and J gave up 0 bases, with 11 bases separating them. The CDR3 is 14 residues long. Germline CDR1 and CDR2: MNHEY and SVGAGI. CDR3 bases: TGTGCCAGCAGCTACGGAGGGGTGAACACTGAAGCTTTCTTT. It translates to CASSYGGVNTEAFF.

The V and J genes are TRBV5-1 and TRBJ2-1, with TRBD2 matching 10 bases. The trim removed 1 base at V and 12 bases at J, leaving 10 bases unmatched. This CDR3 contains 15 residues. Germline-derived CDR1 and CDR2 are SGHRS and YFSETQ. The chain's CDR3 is CASSLLLAGRSGQFF. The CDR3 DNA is TGCGCCAGCAGCTTGCTACTAGCGGGGCGGTCGGGGCAGTTCTTC.

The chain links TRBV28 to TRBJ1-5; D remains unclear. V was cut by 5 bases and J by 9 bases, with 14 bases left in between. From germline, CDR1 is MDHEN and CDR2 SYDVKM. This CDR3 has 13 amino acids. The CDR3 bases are TGTGCCAGCAGTGCGTGGCAGGTGGGGCCCCAGCATTTT. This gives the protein CASSAWQVGPQHF.

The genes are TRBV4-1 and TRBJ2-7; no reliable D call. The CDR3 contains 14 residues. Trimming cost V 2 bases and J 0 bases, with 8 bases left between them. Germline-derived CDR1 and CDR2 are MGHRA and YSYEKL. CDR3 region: CASSQLAISYEQYF. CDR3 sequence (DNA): TGCGCCAGCAGCCAACTCGCCATCTCCTACGAGCAGTACTTC.

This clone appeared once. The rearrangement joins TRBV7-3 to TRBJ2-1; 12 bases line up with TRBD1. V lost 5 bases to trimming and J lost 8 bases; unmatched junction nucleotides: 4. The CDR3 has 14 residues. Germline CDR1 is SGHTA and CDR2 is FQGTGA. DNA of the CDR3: TGTGCCAGCAGCGCGGGACAGGGGGCAGATGAGCAGTTCTTC. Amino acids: CASSAGQGADEQFF.

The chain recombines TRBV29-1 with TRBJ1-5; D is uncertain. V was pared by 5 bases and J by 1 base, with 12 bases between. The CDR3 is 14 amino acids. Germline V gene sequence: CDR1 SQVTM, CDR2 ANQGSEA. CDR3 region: CSVKRAGSNQPQHF. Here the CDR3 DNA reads TGCAGCGTTAAAAGGGCGGGGAGCAATCAGCCCCAGCATTTT. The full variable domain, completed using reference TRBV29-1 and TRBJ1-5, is SAVISQKPSRDICQRGTSLTIQCQVDSQVTMMFWYRQQPGQSLTLIATANQGSEATYESGFVIDKFPISRPNLTFSTLTVSNMSPEDSSIYLCSVKRAGSNQPQHFGDGTRLSIL.

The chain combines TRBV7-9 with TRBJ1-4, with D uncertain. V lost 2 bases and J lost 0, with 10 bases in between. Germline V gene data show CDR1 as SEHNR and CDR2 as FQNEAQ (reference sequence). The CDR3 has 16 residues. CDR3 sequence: CASSLLGAATNEKLFF. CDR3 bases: TGTGCCAGCAGCTTATTGGGTGCCGCAACTAATGAAAAACTGTTTTTT. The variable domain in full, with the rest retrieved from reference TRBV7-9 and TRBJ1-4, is DTGVSQNPRHKITKRGQNVTFRCDPISEHNRLYWYRQTLGQGPEFLTYFQNEAQLEKSRLLSDRFSAERPKGSFSTLEIQRTEQGDSAMYLCASSLLGAATNEKLFFGSGTQLSVL.

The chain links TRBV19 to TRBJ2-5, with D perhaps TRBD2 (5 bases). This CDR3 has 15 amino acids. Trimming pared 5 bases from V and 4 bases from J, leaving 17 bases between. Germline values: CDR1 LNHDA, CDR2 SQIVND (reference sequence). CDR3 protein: CASSPFPGYTETQYF. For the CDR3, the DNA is TGTGCCAGTAGTCCCTTCCCGGGATACACAGAGACCCAGTACTTC.

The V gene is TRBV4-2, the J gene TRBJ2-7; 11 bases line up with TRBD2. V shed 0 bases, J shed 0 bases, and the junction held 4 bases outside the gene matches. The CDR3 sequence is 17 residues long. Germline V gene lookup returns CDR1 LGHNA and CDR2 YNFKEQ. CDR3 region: CASSQDDSGRGSYEQYF. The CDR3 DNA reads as TGTGCCAGCAGCCAAGATGATAGCGGGAGGGGCTCCTACGAGCAGTACTTC.

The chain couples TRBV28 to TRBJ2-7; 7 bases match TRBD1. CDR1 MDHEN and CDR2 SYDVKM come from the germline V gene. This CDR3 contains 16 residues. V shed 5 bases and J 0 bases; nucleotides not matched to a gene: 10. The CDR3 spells CASSPPTGTPSYEQYF. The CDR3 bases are TGTGCCAGCAGTCCCCCGACAGGGACCCCCTCCTACGAGCAGTACTTC.

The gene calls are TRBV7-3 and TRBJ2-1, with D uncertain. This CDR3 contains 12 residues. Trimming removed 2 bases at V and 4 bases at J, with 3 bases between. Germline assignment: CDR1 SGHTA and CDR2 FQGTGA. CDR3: CASSLGYNEQFF. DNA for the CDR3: TGTGCCAGCAGCTTAGGGTACAATGAGCAGTTCTTC. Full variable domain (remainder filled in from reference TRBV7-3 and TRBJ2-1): GAGVSQTPSNKVTEKGKYVELRCDPISGHTALYWYRQSLGQGPEFLIYFQGTGAADDSGLPNDRFFAVRPEGSVSTLKIQRTERGDSAVYLCASSLGYNEQFFGPGTRLTVL.

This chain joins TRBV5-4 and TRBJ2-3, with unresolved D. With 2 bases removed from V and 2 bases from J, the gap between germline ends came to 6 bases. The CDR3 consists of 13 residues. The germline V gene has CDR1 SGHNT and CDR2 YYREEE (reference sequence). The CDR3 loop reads CASSLDPTDTQYF. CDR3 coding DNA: TGTGCCAGCAGCTTAGACCCCACAGATACGCAGTATTTT. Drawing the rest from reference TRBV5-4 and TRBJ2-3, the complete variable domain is ETGVTQSPTHLIKTRGQQVTLRCSSQSGHNTVSWYQQALGQGPQFIFQYYREEENGRGNFPPRFSGLQFPNYSSELNVNALELDDSALYLCASSLDPTDTQYFGPGTRLTVL.

CDR3 region: CASSDATVGDTQYF. In nucleotides, the CDR3 is TGTGCCAGCAGCGATGCCACGGTAGGGGATACGCAGTATTTT. The genes are TRBV5-4 and TRBJ2-3; D remains unclear. Trimming cost V 4 bases and J 6 bases, with 15 bases left between them. The CDR3 consists of 14 residues. CDR1 and CDR2 (germline): SGHNT, YYREEE (reference sequence).

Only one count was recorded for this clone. CDR3 residues: CASRAPGDYGYTF. The CDR3 bases are TGTGCCAGCAGAGCTCCAGGGGACTATGGCTACACCTTC. The rearrangement joins TRBV6-5 to TRBJ1-2; TRBD1 is a possible D gene (6 bases). Germline values: CDR1 MNHEY, CDR2 SVGAGI. Trimming removed 6 bases from V and 3 bases from J, with 11 bases in between. The CDR3 is 13 residues long.

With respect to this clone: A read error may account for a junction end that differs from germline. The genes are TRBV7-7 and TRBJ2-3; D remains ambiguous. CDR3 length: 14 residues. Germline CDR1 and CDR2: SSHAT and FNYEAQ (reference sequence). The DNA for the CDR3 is TGTGCTAGCAGCAAGACCCTCAGCACAGATACGCAGTATTTT. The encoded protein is CASSKTLSTDTQYF.

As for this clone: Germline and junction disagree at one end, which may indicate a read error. The CDR3 nucleotides are TGTGCCCGCAGCGTAGGGGCGGGGGGGCTAACCCAGTACTTC. This codes for CARSVGAGGLTQYF. The gene calls are TRBV9 and TRBJ2-7; TRBD2 agrees at 9 bases. The germline gives CDR1 SGDLS, CDR2 YYNGEE. This CDR3 has 14 residues.

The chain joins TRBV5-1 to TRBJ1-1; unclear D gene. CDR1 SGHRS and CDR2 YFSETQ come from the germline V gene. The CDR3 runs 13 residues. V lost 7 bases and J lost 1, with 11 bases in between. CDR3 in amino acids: CASSRDPNTEAFF. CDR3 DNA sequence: TGCGCCAGCTCTAGAGATCCGAACACTGAAGCTTTCTTT.

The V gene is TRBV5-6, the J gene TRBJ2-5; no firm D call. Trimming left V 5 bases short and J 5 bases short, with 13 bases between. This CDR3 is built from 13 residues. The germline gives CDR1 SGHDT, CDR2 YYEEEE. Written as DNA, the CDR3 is TGTGCCAGCAGGAAGGATGTGGGGGAGACCCAGTACTTC. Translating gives CASRKDVGETQYF.

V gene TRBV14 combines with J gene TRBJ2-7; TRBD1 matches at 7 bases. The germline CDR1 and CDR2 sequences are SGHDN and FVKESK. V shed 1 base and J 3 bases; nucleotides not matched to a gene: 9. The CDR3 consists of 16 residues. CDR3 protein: CASSQVSRTGDYEQYF. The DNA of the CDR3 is TGTGCCAGCAGCCAAGTATCCAGGACAGGAGACTACGAGCAGTACTTC. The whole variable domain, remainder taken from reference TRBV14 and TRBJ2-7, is EAGVTQFPSHSVIEKGQTVTLRCDPISGHDNLYWYRRVMGKEIKFLLHFVKESKQDESGMPNNRFLAERTGGTYSTLKVQPAELEDSGVYFCASSQVSRTGDYEQYFGPGTRLTVT.

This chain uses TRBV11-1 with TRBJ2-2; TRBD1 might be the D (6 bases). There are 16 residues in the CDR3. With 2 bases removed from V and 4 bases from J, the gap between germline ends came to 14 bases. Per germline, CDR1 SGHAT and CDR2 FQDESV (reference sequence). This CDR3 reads CASSLRRGGVTGELFF. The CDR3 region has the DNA TGTGCCAGCAGCTTACGTCGAGGGGGTGTCACCGGGGAGCTGTTTTTT.

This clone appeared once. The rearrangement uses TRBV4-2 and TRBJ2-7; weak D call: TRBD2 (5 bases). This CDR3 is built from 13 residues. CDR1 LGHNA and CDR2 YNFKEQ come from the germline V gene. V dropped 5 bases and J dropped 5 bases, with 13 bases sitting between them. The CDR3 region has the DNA TGTGCCAGCAGCTTACAACCCGGGGACGAGCAGTACTTC. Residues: CASSLQPGDEQYF.